A selection of T cell receptor beta chains follows, all from one sample in a study of T cells in Graves' hyperthyroidism and ophthalmopathy. In TCRdb, the multiplex PCR reads were re-called with MiXCR into one record per CDR3 protein. This sample has 450,000 to 650,000 distinct CDR3 sequences, with approximately 15% found just once. The sequenced sample consisted of blood. These TCRs come from a woman aged 18-30 years with Graves' ophthalmopathy. The CDR3 runs from the conserved cysteine through the conserved F or W.

V gene: TRBV5-1; CDR3 protein: CASSDRGGSSYEQYF
V gene: TRBV12-5; CDR3 protein: CASGLGLAGPFDGELFF
V gene: TRBV30; CDR3 protein: CAWGVRGLSSYEQYF
V gene: TRBV11-1; CDR3 protein: CASSLQPSGSLGEQFF
V gene: TRBV12-5; CDR3 protein: CASGLVLGAYDTGELFF
V gene: TRBV6-1; CDR3 protein: CASSPTTSVLHTIYF
V gene: TRBV6-2/TRBV6-3; CDR3 protein: CASRQLAGVAYEQYF
V gene: TRBV24-1; CDR3 protein: CATPEGFYGYTF
V gene: TRBV27; CDR3 protein: CASSTRAGYFQPQHF
V gene: TRBV30; CDR3 protein: CAWRRPSLRVANYGYTF
V gene: TRBV7-3; CDR3 protein: CASSSNFGQPQHF
V gene: TRBV18; CDR3 protein: CASSSSMAATYEQYF
V gene: TRBV7-9; CDR3 protein: CAGALEGQGHPPPGANVLTF
V gene: TRBV11-3; CDR3 protein: CASSFADSPLHF
V gene: TRBV24-1; CDR3 protein: CATSGTAPNQYF